A single TCR beta chain is shown here with its context. Use of 60 Vbeta and 13 Jbeta primers characterized the PCR. TCRdb keeps only in-frame clones here, not all; method: immunoSEQ multiplex PCR. The sample holds some 150,000 clones, 80% seen once. These data are taken from a study of cytomegalovirus exposure and HLA in healthy donors. Overall study context: Researchers found that about 82% of about 400 genotyped donors fell within the Caucasian-associated ancestry cluster.

This CDR3 contains 14 residues. From germline, CDR1 is SQVTM and CDR2 ANQGSEA. Specimen: PBMCs. This clonotype was sampled from a man aged 18 to 29 in good health and CMV-seropositive. The chain combines TRBV29-1 with TRBJ1-4; the match to TRBD1 covers 10 bases. CDR3 nucleotide sequence: TGCAGTGTATCCACCGGGACAGGGGACGAAAAACTGTTTTTT. Its translation: CSVSTGTGDEKLFF. Using reference TRBV29-1 and TRBJ1-4 for the parts outside the CDR3, the full variable domain is SAVISQKPSRDICQRGTSLTIQCQVDSQVTMMFWYRQQPGQSLTLIATANQGSEATYESGFVIDKFPISRPNLTFSTLTVSNMSPEDSSIYLCSVSTGTGDEKLFFGSGTQLSVL.